The 3 T cell receptor beta chains reported below all come from one sample, sequenced in a study of T-cell memory formation after mild COVID-19. Each CDR3 protein is one row after TCRdb ran MiXCR on the 5' RACE reads. The repertoire has about 360,000 distinct CDR3 sequences, over 10% of them found once; the top ten carry around a fifth. Sequenced material: PBMCs or a T cell subset sorted from them (not recorded which). The receptors stem from a man younger than 35 who had mild COVID-19 (a few samples of this study predate the infection). Cell type and time point are not known.

This clonotype was seen a few times. The chain couples TRBV6-2 or TRBV6-3 to TRBJ2-1; D possibly corresponds to TRBD1 (5 bases). The length of the CDR3 is 15 residues. Germline assignment: CDR1 MNHEY and CDR2 SVGEGT. Between the trimmed V and J ends, which lost 6 bases and 7 bases, there was a span of 19 bases. The CDR3 protein is CASSPGWGGDNEQFF. The CDR3 nucleotides are TGTGCCAGCAGCCCTGGGTGGGGCGGAGATAATGAGCAGTTCTTC.

The rearrangement joins TRBV6-5 to TRBJ2-7, with D possibly being TRBD2 (6 bases). Germline CDR1 MNHEY, CDR2 SVGAGI. With 5 bases removed from V and 3 bases from J, the gap between germline ends came to 14 bases. The CDR3 covers 14 residues. This chain's CDR3 is CASSIAEHFYEQYF. CDR3 bases: TGTGCCAGCAGTATAGCGGAGCACTTCTACGAGCAGTACTTC.

This clonotype was counted between two and nine times. The chain carries TRBV6-2 or TRBV6-3 and TRBJ2-7; no clear D gene. The CDR3 extends over 12 amino acids. Germline V lookup: CDR1 MNHEY, CDR2 SVGEGT. Between the trimmed V and J ends, which lost 6 bases and 4 bases, there was a span of 10 bases. The CDR3 nucleotides are TGTGCCAGCAGCCACATTTGGTACGAGCAGTACGTC. Amino acids: CASSHIWYEQYV.